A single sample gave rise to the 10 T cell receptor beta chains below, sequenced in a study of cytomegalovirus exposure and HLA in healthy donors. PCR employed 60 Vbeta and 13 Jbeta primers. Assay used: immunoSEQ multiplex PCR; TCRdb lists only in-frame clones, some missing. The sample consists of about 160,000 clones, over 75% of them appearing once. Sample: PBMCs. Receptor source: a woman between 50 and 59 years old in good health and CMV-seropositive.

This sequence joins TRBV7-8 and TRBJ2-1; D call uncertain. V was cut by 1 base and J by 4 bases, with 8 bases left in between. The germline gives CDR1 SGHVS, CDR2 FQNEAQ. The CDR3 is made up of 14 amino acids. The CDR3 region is CASSLGARYNEQFF. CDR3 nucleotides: TGTGCCAGCAGCTTAGGGGCAAGGTACAATGAGCAGTTCTTC.

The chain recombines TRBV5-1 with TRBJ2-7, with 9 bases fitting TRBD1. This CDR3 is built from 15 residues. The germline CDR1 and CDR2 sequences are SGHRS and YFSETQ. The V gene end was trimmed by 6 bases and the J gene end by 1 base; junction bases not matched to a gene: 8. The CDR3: CASTETGTGSYEQYF. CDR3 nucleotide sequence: TGCGCCAGCACCGAGACCGGGACAGGGTCCTACGAGCAGTACTTC.

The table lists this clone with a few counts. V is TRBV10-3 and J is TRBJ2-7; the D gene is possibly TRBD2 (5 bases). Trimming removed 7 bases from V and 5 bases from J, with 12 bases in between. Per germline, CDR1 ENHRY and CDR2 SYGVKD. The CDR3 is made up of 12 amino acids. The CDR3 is CAIKRDRDEQYF. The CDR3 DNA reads TGTGCCATCAAGAGGGATAGAGACGAGCAGTACTTC.

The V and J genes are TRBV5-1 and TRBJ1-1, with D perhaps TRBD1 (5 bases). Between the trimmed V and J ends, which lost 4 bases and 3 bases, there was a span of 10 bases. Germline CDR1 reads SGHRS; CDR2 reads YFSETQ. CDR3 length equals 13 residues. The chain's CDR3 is CASSQGGHTEAFF. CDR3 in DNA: TGCGCCAGCAGCCAGGGTGGCCACACTGAAGCTTTCTTT. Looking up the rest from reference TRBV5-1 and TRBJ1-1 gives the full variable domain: KAGVTQTPRYLIKTRGQQVTLSCSPISGHRSVSWYQQTPGQGLQFLFEYFSETQRNKGNFPGRFSGRQFSNSRSEMNVSTLELGDSALYLCASSQGGHTEAFFGQGTRLTVV.

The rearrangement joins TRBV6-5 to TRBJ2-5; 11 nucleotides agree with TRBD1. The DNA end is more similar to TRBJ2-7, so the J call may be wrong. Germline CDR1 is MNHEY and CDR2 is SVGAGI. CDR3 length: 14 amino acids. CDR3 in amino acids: CASRRTGGYDEQYF. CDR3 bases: TGTGCCAGCAGACGGACAGGGGGCTACGACGAGCAGTACTTC.

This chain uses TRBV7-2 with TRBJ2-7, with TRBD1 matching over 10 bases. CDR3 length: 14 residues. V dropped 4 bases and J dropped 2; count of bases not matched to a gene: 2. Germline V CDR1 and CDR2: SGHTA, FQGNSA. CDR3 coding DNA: TGTGCCAGCAGCTCCGACAGGGGGCCCTACGAGCAGTACTTC. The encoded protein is CASSSDRGPYEQYF. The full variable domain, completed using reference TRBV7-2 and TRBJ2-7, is GAGVSQSPSNKVTEKGKDVELRCDPISGHTALYWYRQSLGQGLEFLIYFQGNSAPDKSGLPSDRFSAERTGGSVSTLTIQRTQQEDSAVYLCASSSDRGPYEQYFGPGTRLTVT.

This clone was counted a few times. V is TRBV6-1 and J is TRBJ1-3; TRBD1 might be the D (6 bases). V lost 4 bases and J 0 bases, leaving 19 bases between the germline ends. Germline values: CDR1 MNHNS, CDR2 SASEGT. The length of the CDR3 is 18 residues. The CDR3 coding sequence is TGTGCCAGCAGTGCCCCCTTAAACAGGGTAAACTCTGGAAACACCATATATTTT. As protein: CASSAPLNRVNSGNTIYF.

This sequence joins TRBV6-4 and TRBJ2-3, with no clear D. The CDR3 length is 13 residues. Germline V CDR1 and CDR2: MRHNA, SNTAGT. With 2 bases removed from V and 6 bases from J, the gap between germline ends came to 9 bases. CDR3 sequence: CASSDGPLDTQYF. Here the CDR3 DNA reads TGTGCCAGCAGTGACGGGCCCCTGGATACGCAGTATTTT.

CDR3 residues: CAISEQGAGEPQHF. Here the CDR3 DNA reads TGTGCCATCAGTGAACAGGGGGCGGGGGAGCCCCAGCATTTT. The genes are TRBV10-3 and TRBJ1-5; 9 nucleotides match TRBD1. Trimming removed 3 bases from V and 8 bases from J; junction bases left unmatched: 5. The CDR3 contains 14 residues. CDR1 and CDR2 (germline): ENHRY, SYGVKD.

The CDR3 region is CSAGQGNGYTF. The CDR3 region has the DNA TGCAGCGCTGGACAGGGGAACGGCTACACCTTC. This chain uses TRBV29-1 with TRBJ1-2; 9 bases match TRBD1. The V gene end was trimmed by 7 bases and the J gene end by 8 bases; junction bases not matched to a gene: 5. Germline V gene sequence: CDR1 SQVTM, CDR2 ANQGSEA. This CDR3 comprises 11 residues.